These T cell receptor beta chains were read from a single sample in a study of blood T cell repertoires in COVID-19. Sequencing was performed with immunoSEQ multiplex PCR; in TCRdb, only in-frame clones are kept and a portion is missing. The table shows roughly 200,000 clones, with 84% occurring only once. The specimen was peripheral blood. These TCRs come from a woman over 75 with COVID-19, enrolled during active disease. Each CDR3 is given with its conserved first and last residue. D genes are given only for firm matches. The size field is filled for only some rows; it gives once, few, many or a size class.

j_call v_call d_call clone_size cdr3_aa cdr3_nt
TRBJ2-2 TRBV9 TRBD2 - CASSVDTSGMQGELFF TGTGCCAGCAGCGTAGACACTAGCGGGATGCAAGGGGAGCTGTTTTTT
TRBJ2-5 TRBV6-6 - - CASSLFTWGGRKETQYF TGTGCCAGCAGTCTTTTTACGTGGGGAGGACGGAAGGAGACCCAGTACTTC
TRBJ2-3 TRBV7-2 TRBD2 - CASSSTSWTDTQYF TGTGCCAGCAGCTCGACTAGCTGGACAGATACGCAGTATTTT
TRBJ2-7 TRBV29-1 TRBD2 - CSVVRAGGQEQYF TGCAGCGTTGTACGAGCGGGAGGTCAGGAGCAGTACTTC
TRBJ2-3 TRBV3-1/TRBV3-2 TRBD2 - CASSPSSGDTDTQYF TGTGCCAGCAGCCCTTCTAGCGGGGACACAGATACGCAGTATTTT
TRBJ2-5 TRBV9 TRBD2 few CASSSIGGAGETQYF TGTGCCAGCAGCTCCATCGGGGGGGCAGGAGAGACCCAGTACTTC
TRBJ2-3 TRBV19 TRBD1 - CASSIGDRGLGTDTQYF TGTGCCAGTAGTATCGGAGACAGGGGCTTAGGTACAGATACGCAGTATTTT
TRBJ2-3 TRBV10-1 - - CASSEGPGRVYTQYF TGCGCCAGCAGTGAGGGCCCGGGTAGAGTGTATACGCAGTATTTT
TRBJ1-4 TRBV5-1 - - CASSNSGGEEKLFF TGCGCCAGCAGCAATTCCGGGGGGGAGGAGAAACTGTTTTTT
TRBJ1-4 TRBV6-5 - - CASSYGRLNEKLFF TGTGCCAGCAGTTACGGCAGGCTTAATGAAAAACTGTTTTTT
TRBJ2-3 TRBV2 TRBD2 - CASTLRGAGDTQYF TGTGCCAGTACTCTGCGGGGGGCAGGCGATACGCAGTATTTT
TRBJ1-5 TRBV12-3/TRBV12-4 TRBD1 few CASSTGVQPQHF TGTGCCAGCAGCACAGGGGTTCAGCCCCAGCATTTT
TRBJ1-2 TRBV2 - - CASSLANYGYTF TGTGCCAGCAGTTTAGCTAACTATGGCTACACCTTC
TRBJ1-4 TRBV7-9 TRBD1 - CASSLSQGAGEKLFF TGTGCCAGCAGCTTATCACAGGGGGCAGGTGAAAAACTGTTTTTT
TRBJ1-1 TRBV7-2 - - CASSLGMNSANTEAFF TGTGCCAGCAGCTTAGGGATGAACAGTGCGAACACTGAAGCTTTCTTT
TRBJ1-2 TRBV10-3 TRBD1 - CAISLGQVGGYTF TGTGCCATCAGTCTGGGACAGGTGGGAGGCTACACCTTC
TRBJ2-1 TRBV27 TRBD2 - CASSWRLAGGNEQFF TGTGCCAGCAGTTGGAGACTAGCGGGGGGCAATGAGCAGTTCTTC
TRBJ2-7 TRBV21-1 - - CASSLLGPEQYF TGTGCCAGCTCGCTTCTGGGGCCCGAGCAGTACTTC
TRBJ2-5 TRBV29-1 TRBD2 - CSVLAGGPETQYF TGCAGCGTACTAGCGGGAGGGCCGGAGACCCAGTACTTC
TRBJ1-3 TRBV10-1 TRBD1 - CASSGGQGMPGNTIYF TGCGCCAGCAGTGGAGGACAGGGGATGCCCGGAAACACCATATATTTT
TRBJ2-4 TRBV6-1 TRBD2 - CASSEMAGRDIQYF TGTGCCAGCAGTGAAATGGCCGGGAGGGACATTCAGTACTTC
TRBJ1-1 TRBV6-4 TRBD1 - CASSIDRASTEAFF TGTGCCAGCAGTATAGACAGGGCTTCAACTGAAGCTTTCTTT
TRBJ1-6 TRBV5-4 - - CASSLAGSYNSPLHF TGTGCCAGCAGCTTGGCAGGTAGTTATAATTCACCCCTCCACTTT
TRBJ1-4 TRBV5-1 - - CASSLGLATNEKLFF TGCGCCAGCAGCTTGGGGCTCGCAACTAATGAAAAACTGTTTTTT
TRBJ1-1 TRBV19 - - CATMTPRRTEAFF TGTGCCACAATGACCCCCCGGAGGACTGAAGCTTTCTTT
TRBJ1-6 TRBV10-2 - - CASTSDRTSSYNSPLHF TGCGCCAGCACCTCCGACAGGACCTCTTCCTATAATTCACCCCTCCACTTT
TRBJ1-2 TRBV28 - - CASSLWGQVYGYTF TGTGCCAGCAGCCTGTGGGGACAAGTCTATGGCTACACCTTC
TRBJ1-2 TRBV19 - - CASSPEELYGYTF TGTGCCAGTTCCCCGGAGGAGCTCTATGGCTACACCTTC
TRBJ2-1 TRBV7-3 - once CASSLNPEAVNEQFF TGTGCCAGCAGCTTAAACCCCGAGGCAGTCAATGAGCAGTTCTTC
TRBJ1-1 TRBV28 TRBD1 - CASSSGTGLEAFF TGTGCCAGCAGTTCCGGGACAGGGCTTGAAGCTTTCTTT
TRBJ2-3 TRBV18 TRBD2 once CASSHPSGGAFLTDTQYF TGTGCCAGCTCACACCCTAGCGGGGGGGCCTTTTTGACAGATACGCAGTATTTT
TRBJ1-1 TRBV2 - - CASRSQGLNTEAFF TGTGCCAGCAGAAGCCAGGGCCTGAACACTGAAGCTTTCTTT
TRBJ2-6 TRBV9 - - CASNPQASGANVLTF TGTGCCAGCAACCCGCAGGCCTCTGGGGCCAACGTCCTGACTTTC
TRBJ1-1 TRBV3-1/TRBV3-2 - - CASREWEGTEAFF TGTGCCAGCAGGGAATGGGAGGGCACTGAAGCTTTCTTT
TRBJ2-7 TRBV4-1 - - CASSQDRRLRGSYEQYF TGCGCCAGCAGCCAAGATCGGAGACTTAGGGGGTCCTACGAGCAGTACTTC
TRBJ1-6 TRBV6-1 - - CASSELGGSSYNSPLHF TGTGCCAGCAGTGAATTAGGCGGTAGCTCCTATAATTCACCCCTCCACTTT
TRBJ2-2 TRBV5-1 TRBD1 - CASSWTGDTGELFF TGCGCCAGCAGCTGGACAGGGGACACCGGGGAGCTGTTTTTT
TRBJ2-7 TRBV5-4 - - CASSLVQGAPYEQYF TGTGCCAGCAGCTTGGTGCAAGGGGCCCCCTACGAGCAGTACTTC
TRBJ1-1 TRBV4-2 TRBD1 once CAASGDRGAEAFF TGTGCCGCCTCAGGAGACAGGGGAGCCGAAGCTTTCTTT
TRBJ2-4 TRBV18 TRBD1 - CASSPVVTGGNIQYF TGTGCCAGCTCACCAGTGGTTACAGGGGGAAACATTCAGTACTTC
TRBJ1-5 TRBV10-1 - - CASSRGGQYHNQPQHF TGCGCCAGCAGTCGGGGGGGACAATACCACAATCAGCCCCAGCATTTT
TRBJ2-1 TRBV4-1 - - CASSLQGRVFDEQFF TGCGCCAGCAGCCTTCAGGGTAGGGTCTTCGATGAGCAGTTCTTC
TRBJ2-3 TRBV7-5 - - CVRSLGDRGCGSTDTQYF TGTGTCAGAAGCTTAGGGGACAGGGGGTGTGGAAGCACAGATACGCAGTATTTT
TRBJ1-1 TRBV18 - - CASSPEGSEAFF TGTGCCAGCTCACCGGAGGGCAGTGAAGCTTTCTTT
TRBJ2-7 TRBV6-1 - - CASSEVPPGTTSSYEQYF TGTGCCAGCAGTGAAGTCCCCCCCGGGACAACTAGCTCCTACGAGCAGTACTTC
TRBJ1-4 TRBV18 - - CASSPQGGGDEKLFF TGTGCCAGCTCCCCGCAGGGCGGGGGCGATGAAAAACTGTTTTTT
TRBJ1-1 TRBV4-1 TRBD1 - CASSQAPGQAGWGKAFF TGCGCCAGCAGCCAAGCTCCTGGACAGGCTGGCTGGGGGAAAGCTTTCTTT
TRBJ1-2 TRBV6-5 - - CASTPEVVGGYTF TGTGCCAGCACCCCGGAGGTGGTCGGTGGCTACACCTTC
TRBJ1-1 TRBV2 TRBD1 - CASNQGAGTEAFF TGTGCCAGTAATCAGGGGGCGGGAACTGAAGCTTTCTTT
TRBJ1-3 TRBV18 - - CASSRPQGRNTIYF TGTGCCAGCTCACGACCCCAGGGAAGAAACACCATATATTTT
TRBJ1-6 TRBV5-1 TRBD1 - CASTGTGSNSPLHF TGCGCCAGCACCGGGACAGGGAGTAATTCACCCCTCCACTTT
TRBJ2-3 TRBV9 - - CASSGSVASTDTQYF TGTGCCAGCAGCGGTTCTGTGGCTAGCACAGATACGCAGTATTTT
TRBJ1-2 TRBV28 - - CASSSSRVITNYGYTF TGTGCCAGCAGTTCGTCCAGGGTTATCACTAACTATGGCTACACCTTC